This entry describes one TCR beta chain. As yet, its antigen is unknown. The data were taken from a study of Ad26.COV2.S vaccination and SARS-CoV-2 variants. Study results and caveats: Quantification of TCR breadth and depth may have yielded underestimates of total T cell responses. Substantial response breadth was reportedly seen for spike-specific CD8+ and CD4+ T cells after vaccination. Measurement of non-spike TCR breadth gave similar results in vaccine and placebo recipients.

The repertoire was sequenced with immunoSEQ multiplex PCR; TCRdb's copy has only in-frame clones and lacks some. The data show some 180,000 clones, with roughly 89% seen just once and under 7.5% held by the top ten. This TCR was recovered from a human donor who had recovered from COVID-19. The sequencing used peripheral blood, collected after recovery from COVID-19.

The CDR3 loop is CASSSRTVQETQYF. In DNA form, the CDR3 reads TGTGCCAGCAGCTCCAGGACAGTCCAAGAGACCCAGTACTTC. The rearrangement links TRBV3-1 (or the pseudogene TRBV3-2) to TRBJ2-5; weak D call: TRBD1 (6 bases). V shed 5 bases and J shed 1 base, with 11 bases lying between them. CDR1 and CDR2 (germline): LGHDT, YNNKEL (reference sequence). CDR3 length: 14 residues.